The 16 T cell receptor beta chains in this list originate from one sample, sequenced in a study of T-cell reconstitution after alpha-beta-depleted transplantation in children. A TCRbeta library incorporating unique molecular identifiers was prepared. TCRdb re-called the PCR reads through MiXCR, storing one row per CDR3 protein. The sample has under 850,000 distinct CDR3 sequences, around 12% seen once. This material consisted of PBMCs, taken before TCRalphabeta/CD19-depleted stem cell transplant. These receptors all stem from a girl aged 2 to 10 with congenital amegakaryocytic thrombocytopenia, due to receive a stem cell transplant.

This clonotype was seen repeatedly, ten times or more. V is TRBV5-1 and J is TRBJ2-5, with D tentatively TRBD2 (5 bases). In germline, CDR1 is SGHRS, CDR2 YFSETQ. Trimming stripped 0 bases from V and 5 bases from J, with 17 bases between. This CDR3 has 16 residues. The CDR3 DNA reads TGCGCCAGCAGCTTGGGTGACGGGAAAAGTACGGAGACCCAGTACTTC. It encodes CASSLGDGKSTETQYF.

This rearrangement joins TRBV29-1 to TRBJ2-6; D gene ambiguous. Germline V gene lookup returns CDR1 SQVTM and CDR2 ANQGSEA. This CDR3 contains 16 residues. V shed 3 bases and J shed 3 bases, with 15 bases lying between them. DNA of the CDR3: TGCAGCGTTGAGCCCCTGGCTCCGGGTGGGGCCAACGTCCTGACTTTC. Protein product: CSVEPLAPGGANVLTF.

This clonotype was counted a few times. The rearrangement links TRBV5-1 to TRBJ2-1; 7 positions match TRBD1. The CDR3 extends over 16 amino acids. J gave up 1 base and V 3 bases, and 7 bases lay outside the gene matches. The germline V gene has CDR1 SGHRS and CDR2 YFSETQ. The CDR3 reads CASSYGTDLSYNEQFF. The CDR3 DNA follows: TGCGCCAGCAGCTATGGGACAGACCTATCCTACAATGAGCAGTTCTTC.

This clonotype was counted only a few times. This chain uses TRBV5-1 with TRBJ1-2; D is ambiguous. The V end lost 1 base, the J end lost 4 bases, and 11 bases lay between the germline ends. The CDR3 extends over 14 amino acids. The germline V gene encodes CDR1 SGHRS and CDR2 YFSETQ. The CDR3 bases are TGCGCCAGCAGCTTGTTTTGGCCTTCCTATGGCTACACCTTC. Protein sequence: CASSLFWPSYGYTF.

V gene TRBV29-1 combines with J gene TRBJ1-1, with D unclear. The CDR3 extends over 14 amino acids. In germline, CDR1 is SQVTM, CDR2 ANQGSEA. The V end lost 7 bases, the J end lost 7 bases, and 22 bases lay between the germline ends. CDR3 loop: CSAKPLLGYSEAFF. CDR3 bases: TGCAGCGCGAAACCCCTGCTAGGGTATAGTGAAGCTTTCTTT.

This clonotype was detected many times. This chain uses TRBV20-1 with TRBJ2-7; D not certain. Germline V lookup: CDR1 DFQATT, CDR2 SNEGSKA (reference sequence). The germline V and J ends were trimmed by 5 bases and 2 bases, with 7 bases remaining between them. The CDR3 consists of 11 residues. This CDR3 is CSASTTYEQYF. The CDR3 region has the DNA TGCAGTGCTTCTACCACCTACGAGCAGTACTTC.

This clonotype occurred many times. V and J are TRBV20-1 and TRBJ2-1; 9 bases agree with TRBD2. The CDR3 sequence is 15 residues long. Germline CDR1 DFQATT, CDR2 SNEGSKA (reference sequence). The trim removed 2 bases at V and 1 base at J, leaving 3 bases unmatched. CDR3 DNA: TGCAGTGCTAGACTAGCGGGAAAGTCCTACAATGAGCAGTTCTTC. Translation: CSARLAGKSYNEQFF.

This clonotype was counted a few times. V is TRBV7-8 and J is TRBJ2-7, with TRBD1 identical over 9 bases. The V gene's germline CDR1 is SGHVS and CDR2 FQNEAQ. This CDR3 is 15 amino acids long. V lost 2 bases to trimming and J lost 4 bases; unmatched junction nucleotides: 6. In DNA, the CDR3 is TGTGCCAGCAGCTTATCCGGGACAGGGTGGTACGAGCAGTACTTC. It codes for CASSLSGTGWYEQYF.

At least ten counts were recorded for this clonotype. The CDR3 region has the DNA TGCGCCAGCAGCGTTGACTGGGAACAGCAGTTCTTC. It is translated as CASSVDWEQQFF. This chain connects TRBV5-1 to TRBJ2-1; no clear D. Trimming left V 4 bases short and J 11 bases short, with 13 bases between. This CDR3 spans 12 amino acids. CDR1 and CDR2 (germline): SGHRS, YFSETQ.

This clonotype was detected many times. The CDR3 DNA reads as TGCAGTGCTAGCGCCGGGGGGGGCGGAGTAGATACGCAGTATTTT. Protein: CSASAGGGGVDTQYF. The chain employs TRBV20-1 and TRBJ2-3; TRBD2 matches 8 bases. Per the germline V gene, CDR1 is DFQATT and CDR2 is SNEGSKA (reference sequence). CDR3 length: 15 amino acids. V dropped 3 bases and J dropped 5; count of bases not matched to a gene: 10.

This clonotype was found many times. The V gene is TRBV5-6, the J gene TRBJ1-1; D gene uncertain. V lost 5 bases and J lost 1, with 15 bases in between. This CDR3 is 15 amino acids long. CDR1 and CDR2 (germline): SGHDT, YYEEEE. DNA of the CDR3: TGTGCCAGCAGTCCCGCTTGGCTCAGGAACACTGAAGCTTTCTTT. Protein sequence: CASSPAWLRNTEAFF.

This clonotype was recorded at least ten times. The genes are TRBV20-1 and TRBJ1-5; a weak D match, TRBD1 (5 bases). This CDR3 is 12 amino acids long. Germline CDR1 reads DFQATT; CDR2 reads SNEGSKA (reference sequence). V was clipped by 7 bases and J by 0 bases, with 7 bases between them. CDR3 protein: CSVQGSNQPQHF. The CDR3 nucleotides read TGCAGTGTTCAGGGTAGCAATCAGCCCCAGCATTTT.

The V gene is TRBV5-8, the J gene TRBJ1-5, with D tentatively TRBD1 (5 bases). Germline V CDR1 and CDR2: SGHTS, YDEGEE. V shed 3 bases and J shed 3 bases, with 13 bases lying between them. There are 15 residues in the CDR3. The CDR3 DNA reads as TGTGCCAGCAGCTCGGTCTCAGGGCCCAATCAGCCCCAGCATTTT. Protein sequence: CASSSVSGPNQPQHF.

Ten or more counts support this clonotype. The gene calls are TRBV20-1 and TRBJ2-1; 11 bases agree with TRBD2. Germline assignment: CDR1 DFQATT and CDR2 SNEGSKA (reference sequence). Trimming removed 6 bases from V and 7 bases from J; junction bases left unmatched: 14. The CDR3 has 16 amino acids. In DNA, the CDR3 is TGCAGTGCCTCACCTACTAGCGGGAGTCATAGGAATGAGCAGTTCTTC. Residues: CSASPTSGSHRNEQFF.

Points on this clonotype: A much larger clonotype is one base distant, so this may be a read error. The V call is TRBV20-1, the J call TRBJ2-1; D not resolved. This CDR3 has 15 amino acids. The V gene's germline CDR1 is DFQATT and CDR2 SNEGSKA (reference sequence). The CDR3 bases are TGCAGTGCTAGGGAATTCGACGCCTCCTACAATGAGCAGATCTTC. This sequence encodes CSAREFDASYNEQIF.

Many counts were recorded for this clonotype. This chain links TRBV10-3 with TRBJ2-7; the match to TRBD2 covers 10 bases. The CDR3 length is 16 residues. V gave up 2 bases and J gave up 5 bases; unmatched junction bases: 9. The germline CDR1 and CDR2 sequences are ENHRY and SYGVKD. The CDR3 sequence is CAISEAATSGKDEQYF. CDR3 nucleotides: TGTGCCATCAGTGAGGCGGCCACTAGCGGGAAAGACGAGCAGTACTTC.